Following are 22 T cell receptor beta chains from one sample sequenced in a study of T-cell memory formation after mild COVID-19. A single record per CDR3 protein comes from TCRdb applying MiXCR to the 5' RACE reads. The data hold fewer than 500,000 distinct CDR3 sequences, with roughly 23% observed a single time. What was sequenced was PBMCs or a T cell subset sorted from them (not recorded which). The receptors stem from an adult woman who had mild COVID-19 (a few samples of this study predate the infection). Cell type and time point are not known.

This chain joins TRBV6-5 and TRBJ2-7, with a tentative D call TRBD2 (6 bases). The CDR3 runs 15 residues. Trimming pared 2 bases from V and 7 bases from J, leaving 18 bases between. Germline V gives CDR1 MNHEY, CDR2 SVGAGI. DNA for the CDR3: TGTGCCAGCAGTTACGAGGGACTGGGATCGGGAGAGCAGTACTTC. Translation: CASSYEGLGSGEQYF.

This clonotype turned up a few times. The chain couples TRBV7-6 to TRBJ2-1, with D perhaps matching TRBD2 (6 bases). V gave up 0 bases and J gave up 10 bases, with 10 bases separating them. The CDR3 runs 13 residues. Per germline, CDR1 SGHVS and CDR2 FNYEAQ. CDR3 nucleotide sequence: TGTGCCAGCAGCTTAGCTAGCGGCAGCGAGCAGTTCTTC. Amino acid sequence: CASSLASGSEQFF. Drawing the rest from reference TRBV7-6 and TRBJ2-1, the complete variable domain is GAGVSQSPRYKVTKRGQDVALRCDPISGHVSLYWYRQALGQGPEFLTYFNYEAQQDKSGLPNDRFSAERPEGSISTLTIQRTEQRDSAMYRCASSLASGSEQFFGPGTRLTVL.

This clonotype has just a few counts. The J gene is TRBJ1-1, the V gene TRBV3-1; D is uncertain. Trimming stripped 2 bases from V and 2 bases from J, with 9 bases between. This CDR3 has 14 residues. Germline values: CDR1 LGHDT, CDR2 YNNKEL (reference sequence). In nucleotides, the CDR3 is TGTGCCAGCAGCCAATTGCCGAGTAACACTGAAGCTTTCTTT. Its translation: CASSQLPSNTEAFF.

This clonotype showed up just a few times. V gene TRBV2 combines with J gene TRBJ1-1; a possible D gene is TRBD1 (5 bases). Germline CDR1 reads SNHLY; CDR2 reads FYNNEI. This CDR3 region has 12 residues. Trimming left V 6 bases short and J 6 bases short, with 11 bases between. For the CDR3, the DNA is TGTGCCAGCAGGGGGGGTCCTGCTGAAGCTTTCTTT. Translated, it gives CASRGGPAEAFF.

The chain links TRBV4-1 to TRBJ2-3; D is unresolved. This CDR3 comprises 16 residues. The germline V and J ends were trimmed by 2 bases and 2 bases, with 14 bases remaining between them. CDR1 and CDR2 from the germline V gene are MGHRA and YSYEKL. CDR3 residues: CASSQLWLTTTDTQYF. The CDR3 bases are TGCGCCAGCAGCCAACTTTGGTTGACGACCACAGATACGCAGTATTTT.

The chain recombines TRBV2 with TRBJ1-4, with D possibly TRBD1 on 6 matching bases. Germline CDR1 reads SNHLY; CDR2 reads FYNNEI. This CDR3 contains 11 residues. Trimming left V 5 bases short and J 11 bases short, with 9 bases between. The CDR3 loop is CASSQGLKLFF. CDR3 nucleotide sequence: TGTGCCAGCAGTCAGGGGTTGAAACTGTTTTTT.

The gene calls are TRBV18 and TRBJ1-1, with a possible D match to TRBD1 (6 bases). Germline V gene sequence: CDR1 KGHSH, CDR2 LQKENI. This CDR3 has 16 residues. V lost 0 bases and J 0 bases, leaving 11 bases between the germline ends. CDR3 coding DNA: TGTGCCAGCTCACCACCGATTCCAGGGGTGAACACTGAAGCTTTCTTT. This translates into CASSPPIPGVNTEAFF.

This clonotype has only a few counts. The V and J genes are TRBV20-1 and TRBJ2-4; a possible D gene is TRBD1 (5 bases). Trimming removed 0 bases at V and 0 bases at J, with 15 bases between. This CDR3 contains 17 residues. The V gene's germline CDR1 is DFQATT and CDR2 SNEGSKA (reference sequence). As DNA, the CDR3 is TGCAGTGCTAGAGATGGAACAGGAGACTTAGCCAAAAACATTCAGTACTTC. Its protein is CSARDGTGDLAKNIQYF.

This chain joins TRBV18 and TRBJ1-2; D is unresolved. CDR3 length: 11 amino acids. CDR1 and CDR2 (germline): KGHSH, LQKENI. Between the trimmed V and J ends, which lost 3 bases and 3 bases, there was a span of 2 bases. The chain's CDR3 is CASSPDYGYTF. CDR3 DNA sequence: TGTGCCAGCTCACCCGACTATGGCTACACCTTC.

V gene TRBV6-6 combines with J gene TRBJ1-5; D is ambiguous. V was cut by 5 bases and J by 0 bases, with 8 bases left in between. The germline V gene encodes CDR1 MNHNY and CDR2 SVGAGI (reference sequence). CDR3 length equals 14 residues. CDR3 residues: CASSIGHSNQPQHF. The CDR3 DNA follows: TGTGCCAGCAGTATCGGGCATAGCAATCAGCCCCAGCATTTT.

This sequence joins TRBV6-5 and TRBJ1-5; TRBD1 aligns across 9 bases. Germline-derived CDR1 and CDR2 are MNHEY and SVGAGI. After removal of 10 bases from V and 4 bases from J, the junction contained 8 bases not matched to a gene. The CDR3 runs 14 residues. CDR3 residues: CATSGTGINQPQHF. The CDR3 nucleotides are TGTGCCACCTCCGGGACAGGGATTAATCAGCCCCAGCATTTT.

This rearrangement joins TRBV2 to TRBJ1-3, with a possible D match to TRBD1 (6 bases). This CDR3 comprises 15 residues. The germline V gene has CDR1 SNHLY and CDR2 FYNNEI. Trimming took 6 bases from V and 0 from J, leaving 12 bases between them. The CDR3 spells CASRLDRSSGNTIYF. For the CDR3, the DNA is TGTGCCAGCAGACTCGACAGGTCCTCTGGAAACACCATATATTTT.

V usage is TRBV7-9 and J usage is TRBJ2-2; D gene unclear. Germline V lookup: CDR1 SEHNR, CDR2 FQNEAQ (reference sequence). Between the trimmed V and J ends, which lost 8 bases and 3 bases, there was a span of 13 bases. CDR3 length equals 14 residues. Here the CDR3 DNA reads TGTGCCAGCCGATCGTCCCCTGACACCGGGGAGCTGTTTTTT. It yields the protein CASRSSPDTGELFF.

The rearrangement links TRBV5-1 to TRBJ2-7, with D unclear. This CDR3 spans 15 amino acids. The germline CDR1 and CDR2 sequences are SGHRS and YFSETQ. V lost 1 base and J 6 bases, leaving 17 bases between the germline ends. The CDR3 reads CASSLLSITSSEQYF. CDR3 coding DNA: TGCGCCAGCAGCTTGCTCAGCATTACCTCCAGCGAGCAGTACTTC.

V gene TRBV7-9 combines with J gene TRBJ2-7, with D uncertain. Germline lookup yields CDR1 SEHNR and CDR2 FQNEAQ (reference sequence). This CDR3 spans 13 amino acids. Trimming took 5 bases from V and 1 from J, leaving 9 bases between them. The CDR3 sequence is CASSTTDSYEQYF. The CDR3 bases are TGTGCCAGCAGCACGACGGATTCCTACGAGCAGTACTTC.

In its sample, this clonotype was seen a few times. The chain has TRBV7-9 and TRBJ2-2; D perhaps matches TRBD1 (6 bases). The CDR3 is 15 amino acids. CDR1 is SEHNR and CDR2 is FQNEAQ in the germline V gene (reference sequence). Trimming took off 4 bases at V and 3 bases at J, with 12 bases between the two ends. CDR3 bases: TGTGCCAGCAGCTCACGACAGGAGGACACCGGGGAGCTGTTTTTT. The encoded protein is CASSSRQEDTGELFF.

This clonotype was counted a few times. The genes are TRBV7-2 and TRBJ1-1; D gene unclear. The V end lost 4 bases, the J end lost 1 base, and 13 bases lay between the germline ends. The germline CDR1 and CDR2 sequences are SGHTA and FQGNSA. CDR3 length equals 15 residues. The DNA for the CDR3 is TGTGCCAGCAGCTCTCGGGCGGGTCCGAACACTGAAGCTTTCTTT. This codes for CASSSRAGPNTEAFF.

This clonotype was found a few times. This chain connects TRBV9 to TRBJ2-7; 10 bases match TRBD1. The CDR3 length is 15 residues. Germline CDR1 and CDR2: SGDLS and YYNGEE. The V segment lost 3 bases and the J segment 5 bases; nucleotides outside the gene matches: 8. CDR3 amino acids: CASSGPGQGSNEQYF. CDR3 DNA: TGTGCCAGCAGCGGCCCGGGACAGGGGTCCAACGAGCAGTACTTC.

This sequence joins TRBV4-1 and TRBJ2-6, with 10 bases identical to TRBD1. V was clipped by 3 bases and J by 0 bases; unmatched bases: 5. CDR3 length equals 18 residues. CDR1 and CDR2 from the germline V gene are MGHRA and YSYEKL. CDR3 nucleotides: TGCGCCAGCAGCCAGACAGGGGGCTCCCCCTCTGGGGCCAACGTCCTGACTTTC. Translated, it gives CASSQTGGSPSGANVLTF.

The chain carries TRBV2 and TRBJ2-4, with 10 bases lining up with TRBD2. Unmatched junction bases numbered 2, after V lost 6 bases and J lost 0 bases. From germline, CDR1 is SNHLY and CDR2 FYNNEI. This CDR3 has 15 amino acids. CDR3 region: CASRLAGLAKNIQYF. The CDR3 DNA sequence: TGTGCCAGCAGACTAGCGGGGTTAGCCAAAAACATTCAGTACTTC.

This clonotype was counted between two and nine times. The chain recombines TRBV24-1 with TRBJ2-3; 7 bases map to TRBD1. CDR3 size: 14 residues. The junction had 4 bases not matched to a gene; V was cut back by 3 bases and J by 5 bases. Germline V lookup: CDR1 KGHDR, CDR2 SFDVKD. The CDR3 is CATSDAGGRDTQYF. CDR3 sequence (DNA): TGTGCCACCAGTGATGCAGGGGGTCGAGATACGCAGTATTTT.

This chain links TRBV20-1 with TRBJ2-3, with unresolved D. CDR3 length: 10 amino acids. Between the trimmed V and J ends, which lost 5 bases and 5 bases, there was a span of 5 bases. The germline V gene encodes CDR1 DFQATT and CDR2 SNEGSKA (reference sequence). The CDR3 sequence: CSAERDTQYF. CDR3 DNA sequence: TGCAGTGCTGAGAGAGATACGCAGTATTTT.